The TCR beta chain described here comes from a study of T cell clonality in common variable immunodeficiency. Study-wide results and limits: Fewer deletions and N-nucleotide insertions were reportedly seen in common variable immunodeficiency TCR beta sequences. TCRbeta clonality was increased in CVID versus healthy controls.

This clone is medium-sized in the sample. The antigen remains unidentified. The read ends 3 residues early relative to the CDR3; the germline J gene fills the gap. Profiled with immunoSEQ multiplex PCR; TCRdb holds only in-frame clones, not every one. The repertoire has roughly 34,000 clones, none seen only once; the ten largest take around 7%. V shed 3 bases and J shed 3 bases, with 15 bases lying between them. Germline CDR1 is DFQATT and CDR2 is SNEGSKA (reference sequence). This CDR3 contains 15 residues. Patients had low serum IgG, IgA and/or IgM and specific antibody deficiency. For at least one year, all CVID subjects received replacement immunoglobulin.

The sample taken for sequencing was peripheral blood mononuclear cells. This sequence was found in a human donor with common variable immunodeficiency. The V and J genes are TRBV20-1 and TRBJ1-5; D perhaps matches TRBD1 (6 bases). The CDR3 DNA, read in part, is TGCAGTGCTAGTGTACAGGGAGGGCCCAATCAGCCC. It translates to CSASVQGGPNQP. The entire CDR3 protein is CSASVQGGPNQPQHF.